The T cell receptor beta chain under discussion was sequenced for a study of blood T cell repertoires in COVID-19. Study details: Sample material is recorded as cDNA or gDNA derived from T cells, B-cell-depleted T cells, or PBMCs.

Each participant's cohort was designated according to participant-reported clinical history. As processed by the authors: Using reference gene primer amplification, nucleated cell counts were estimated. The repertoire was sequenced with immunoSEQ multiplex PCR; TCRdb's copy has only in-frame clones and lacks some. From that table come the V and J calls and clone size; the DNA was used to work out D and trimming. The sample includes 130,000 or so clones, 80% to 90% of them seen just once. Trimming shortened V by 2 bases and J by 6 bases, and 13 bases separated the two germline ends. The CDR3 is 14 amino acids. The V gene's germline CDR1 is MNHEY and CDR2 SMNVEV (reference sequence).

The J gene is TRBJ1-1, the V gene TRBV27; D possibly corresponds to TRBD1 (5 bases). The sequenced sample consisted of PBMCs or T cells enriched from blood (not recorded which). The TCR originated in a woman aged 45-65 years with acute COVID-19. CDR3 residues: CASSLLGQGAEAFF. The CDR3, as DNA: TGTGCCAGCAGTTTACTGGGGCAGGGTGCTGAAGCTTTCTTT.